These 4 T cell receptor beta chains originate from one sample sequenced in a study of blood T cell repertoires in COVID-19. Data came from immunoSEQ multiplex PCR; TCRdb stores just in-frame clones and leaves some out. The table includes about 220,000 clones, roughly four fifths detected once. Sequencing input: PBMCs or T cells enriched from blood (not recorded which). These receptors all stem from a man aged 35-49 years who had recovered from COVID-19.

There are a few counts of this clone. The chain is built from TRBV3-1 (or the pseudogene TRBV3-2) and TRBJ2-3, with D unclear. The germline gives CDR1 LGHDT, CDR2 YNNKEL (reference sequence). The CDR3 has 15 amino acids. V was cut by 4 bases and J by 6 bases, with 17 bases left in between. CDR3 bases: TGTGCCAGCAGCCCCGGCGAGATTCCCGGGGATACGCAGTATTTT. The encoded protein is CASSPGEIPGDTQYF.

This chain links TRBV6-5 with TRBJ2-7, with 9 bases identical to TRBD1. The CDR3 spans 15 residues. V trimming: 6 bases; J trimming: 2 bases; junction bases outside the gene matches: 8. Germline V CDR1 and CDR2: MNHEY, SVGAGI. The DNA for the CDR3 is TGTGCCAGCAGGGAGGACAGGGGATCCCCCTACGAGCAGTACTTC. Translated: CASREDRGSPYEQYF.

This rearrangement joins TRBV11-2 to TRBJ1-1; D may be TRBD1 (5 bases). The V gene's germline CDR1 is SGHAT and CDR2 FQNNGV. This CDR3 spans 16 amino acids. V shed 5 bases and J shed 6 bases, with 22 bases lying between them. CDR3 residues: CASSPPGGRGRAEAFF. The CDR3 DNA follows: TGTGCCAGCAGCCCCCCAGGAGGCCGGGGGAGGGCTGAAGCTTTCTTT.

Only one count was recorded for this clone. The J gene is TRBJ2-5, the V gene TRBV5-8; D may be TRBD2 (5 bases). The CDR3 is 15 amino acids. The germline CDR1 and CDR2 sequences are SGHTS and YDEGEE. V was pared by 0 bases and J by 1 base, with 10 bases between. CDR3 sequence: CASSLGTLGQETQYF. Written as DNA, the CDR3 is TGTGCCAGCAGCTTGGGGACTTTGGGCCAAGAGACCCAGTACTTC.